This T cell receptor beta chain was sequenced for a study of T cell responses to AZD1222 COVID-19 vaccine. Remarks on this clone: Its antigen remains unknown.

Notes on the study in general: There were repertoire samples only from the period after the peak T cell response.

Method: immunoSEQ multiplex PCR; TCRdb's copy keeps in-frame clones and lacks some. The table lists about 86,000 clones, around 90% of them singletons, with over 2% in the top ten. With 1 base clipped from V and 3 bases from J, the junction kept 4 bases outside the gene matches. CDR1 and CDR2 from the germline V gene are LGHDT and YNNKEL (reference sequence). The CDR3 has 15 amino acids. The rearrangement joins TRBV3-1 (or the pseudogene TRBV3-2) to TRBJ2-7, with TRBD2 matching 9 bases. The clonotype was recovered from an adult in good health. The specimen was peripheral blood, collected on day 0 of AZD1222 vaccination. In DNA, the CDR3 is TGTGCCAGCAGCCAAGGACTAGCGGAGGACTACGAGCAGTACTTC. It is translated as CASSQGLAEDYEQYF.